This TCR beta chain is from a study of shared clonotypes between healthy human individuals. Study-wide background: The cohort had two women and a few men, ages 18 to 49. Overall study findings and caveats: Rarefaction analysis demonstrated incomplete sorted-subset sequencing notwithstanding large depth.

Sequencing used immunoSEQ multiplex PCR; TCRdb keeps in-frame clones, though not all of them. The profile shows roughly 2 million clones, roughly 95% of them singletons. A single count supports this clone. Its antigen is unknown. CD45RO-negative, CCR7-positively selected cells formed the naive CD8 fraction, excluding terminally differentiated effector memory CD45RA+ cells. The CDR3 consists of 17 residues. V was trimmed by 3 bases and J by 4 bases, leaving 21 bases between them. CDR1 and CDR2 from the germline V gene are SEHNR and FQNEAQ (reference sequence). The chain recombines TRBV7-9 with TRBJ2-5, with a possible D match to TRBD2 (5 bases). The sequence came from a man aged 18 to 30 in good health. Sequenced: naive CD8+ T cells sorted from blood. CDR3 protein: CASSFRQILPAGETQYF. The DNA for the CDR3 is TGTGCCAGCAGCTTTCGCCAGATTCTCCCCGCGGGAGAGACCCAGTACTTC.